The 29 T cell receptor beta chains reported below all come from one sample, sequenced in a study of T cell repertoires in cytomegalovirus infection. Via MiXCR, TCRdb re-called the reads, giving one row per CDR3 protein. This sample yields approximately 630,000 distinct CDR3 sequences, of which about 24% are seen a single time; 8% belongs to the top ten. Sequencing was carried out using CD8+ T cells from PBMCs. The source is a human donor in good health (CMV status not recorded). Some clones in this sample may be carry-over from other donors' samples.

Many counts were recorded for this clonotype. The chain combines TRBV20-1 with TRBJ2-5; D might be TRBD2 (5 bases). The CDR3 contains 16 residues. V was shortened by 1 base and J by 5 bases, with 20 bases between the two germline ends. The V gene's germline CDR1 is DFQATT and CDR2 SNEGSKA (reference sequence). The CDR3 is CSARVSAQAGWETQYF. The CDR3, as DNA: TGCAGTGCTAGAGTTAGTGCCCAGGCGGGTTGGGAGACCCAGTACTTC.

This clonotype was seen more than once but under ten times. The chain carries TRBV20-1 and TRBJ2-5; tentatively, D is TRBD2 (5 bases). There are 15 residues in the CDR3. V shed 3 bases and J shed 0 bases, with 14 bases lying between them. CDR1 and CDR2 from the germline V gene are DFQATT and SNEGSKA (reference sequence). In DNA, the CDR3 is TGCAGTGCTAGTGGCCCGGGAAGGTACCAAGAGACCCAGTACTTC. Translation gives CSASGPGRYQETQYF.

Only a few counts were recorded for this clonotype. The chain employs TRBV6-2 or TRBV6-3 and TRBJ1-1; possibly TRBD1 for D (5 bases). This CDR3 has 15 amino acids. CDR1 and CDR2 (germline): MNHEY, SVGEGT. Trimming pared 5 bases from V and 0 bases from J, leaving 13 bases between. The CDR3 protein is CASSGIQGLNTEAFF. Here the CDR3 DNA reads TGTGCCAGCAGTGGTATTCAGGGTTTGAACACTGAAGCTTTCTTT.

A note on this clonotype: A read error is possible here, since a much larger clone lies one base away. V gene TRBV20-1 combines with J gene TRBJ1-1; D gene unclear. Per the germline V gene, CDR1 is DFQATT and CDR2 is SNEGSKA (reference sequence). This CDR3 region has 14 residues. V was clipped by 8 bases and J by 5 bases, with 21 bases between them. The DNA for the CDR3 is TGCAGTACGCGCGATTTAGGTGGGTGGACTGAAGCTTTCTTT. It translates to CSTRDLGGWTEAFF.

This clonotype appeared a few times. As DNA, the CDR3 is TGCGCCAGCAGCCAAGATTTGCGGGGGGGCGTGGGGGAGCTGTTTTTT. It yields the protein CASSQDLRGGVGELFF. This chain connects TRBV4-1 to TRBJ2-2; TRBD2 matches 9 bases. CDR1 is MGHRA and CDR2 is YSYEKL in the germline V gene. The V and J ends lost 0 bases and 8 bases, in that order; junction bases with no gene match: 7. The CDR3 has 16 amino acids.

This clonotype turned up a few times. J is TRBJ2-1 and V is TRBV25-1; 8 bases agree with TRBD1. Losses at the gene ends were 2 bases for V and 2 bases for J; bases not matched to a gene: 2. CDR3 length: 15 amino acids. The germline V gene has CDR1 MGHDK and CDR2 SYGVNS. The CDR3 coding sequence is TGTGCCAGCAGTGAAGACAGGGGTCCCTACAATGAGCAGTTCTTC. Residues: CASSEDRGPYNEQFF. Complete variable domain (other parts from reference TRBV25-1 and TRBJ2-1): EADIYQTPRYLVIGTGKKITLECSQTMGHDKMYWYQQDPGMELHLIHYSYGVNSTEKGDLSSESTVSRIRTEHFPLTLESARPSHTSQYLCASSEDRGPYNEQFFGPGTRLTVL.

This clonotype has more than one count but fewer than ten. The chain is built from TRBV28 and TRBJ1-6; D is ambiguous. CDR1 and CDR2 (germline): MDHEN, SYDVKM. The CDR3 spans 14 residues. Trimming took off 3 bases at V and 10 bases at J, with 13 bases between the two ends. The chain's CDR3 is CASSFEGSGSPLHF. The CDR3 DNA reads as TGTGCCAGCAGTTTCGAAGGCAGTGGCTCACCCCTCCACTTT.

The chain uses TRBV7-9 and TRBJ2-7, with 7 bases matching TRBD1. The germline V gene has CDR1 SEHNR and CDR2 FQNEAQ (reference sequence). V shed 5 bases, J shed 5 bases, and the junction held 6 bases outside the gene matches. CDR3 length: 13 residues. As DNA, the CDR3 is TGTGCCAGCAGCCCACGAGACAGGGACGAGCAGTACTTC. Translating gives CASSPRDRDEQYF. The whole variable domain, remainder taken from reference TRBV7-9 and TRBJ2-7, is DTGVSQNPRHKITKRGQNVTFRCDPISEHNRLYWYRQTLGQGPEFLTYFQNEAQLEKSRLLSDRFSAERPKGSFSTLEIQRTEQGDSAMYLCASSPRDRDEQYFGPGTRLTVT.

The J gene is TRBJ2-5, the V gene TRBV28, with a weak D call TRBD1 (6 bases). Trimming took off 3 bases at V and 3 bases at J, with 35 bases between the two ends. Germline-derived CDR1 and CDR2 are MDHEN and SYDVKM. This CDR3 is 22 amino acids long. In nucleotides, the CDR3 is TGTGCCAGCAGTTTGAATGTGGGTTGGTTAGTGGGGGCCTCAGGCTTAGAAGAGACCCAGTACTTC. Amino acid sequence: CASSLNVGWLVGASGLEETQYF.

This chain uses TRBV12-5 with TRBJ2-1; D possibly corresponds to TRBD1 (5 bases). V dropped 6 bases and J dropped 9 bases, with 12 bases sitting between them. CDR3 size: 12 residues. From germline, CDR1 is LGHNT and CDR2 FRNRAP. Written as DNA, the CDR3 is TGTGCTAGTGGACAGGAACCCGCTGAGCAGTTCTTC. Its protein is CASGQEPAEQFF.

In this sample, this clonotype turned up many times. V usage is TRBV7-2 and J usage is TRBJ1-2, with 9 bases aligning to TRBD1. CDR1 and CDR2 (germline): SGHTA, FQGNSA. The length of the CDR3 is 17 residues. The V and J ends lost 5 bases and 6 bases, in that order; junction bases with no gene match: 16. CDR3 bases: TGTGCCAGCAGCCGCCCCAGAACAGGGGGCCCTTCGGATGGCTACACCTTC. Its protein product is CASSRPRTGGPSDGYTF.

The chain has TRBV7-9 and TRBJ2-5, with D maybe TRBD1 (6 bases). This CDR3 is built from 17 residues. Looked up from germline, CDR1 is SEHNR and CDR2 is FQNEAQ (reference sequence). Trimming left V 1 base short and J 1 base short, with 16 bases between. As DNA, the CDR3 is TGTGCCAGCAGCTTAGTATGGGGGCCCCAATTCCAAGAGACCCAGTACTTC. It encodes CASSLVWGPQFQETQYF.

This clonotype was seen many times. The chain employs TRBV7-2 and TRBJ1-2; D not resolved. This CDR3 is 14 amino acids long. CDR1 and CDR2 from the germline V gene are SGHTA and FQGNSA. The V gene lost 7 bases and the J gene lost 4 bases, with 16 bases spanning the gap. CDR3 sequence: CASTEGGLSYGYTF. The CDR3 DNA is TGTGCCAGCACCGAGGGAGGGCTCAGCTATGGCTACACCTTC.

This clonotype has more than one count but fewer than ten. The J gene is TRBJ2-1, the V gene TRBV2, with 7 bases that match TRBD1. Germline V gene lookup returns CDR1 SNHLY and CDR2 FYNNEI. The V segment lost 6 bases and the J segment 6 bases; nucleotides outside the gene matches: 5. The CDR3 runs 13 residues. The DNA for the CDR3 is TGTGCCAGCAGACAGGGGCTCCCCAATGAGCAGTTCTTC. Its protein product is CASRQGLPNEQFF.

This sequence joins TRBV11-3 and TRBJ2-3; weak D call: TRBD1 (5 bases). The CDR3 is 14 amino acids. V gave up 5 bases and J gave up 2 bases, with 11 bases separating them. Germline CDR1 SGHNT, CDR2 YENEEA. The CDR3 nucleotides read TGTGCCAGCAGCGACAGAACTAACACAGATACGCAGTATTTT. Protein: CASSDRTNTDTQYF.

The gene calls are TRBV14 and TRBJ2-1; tentative D call: TRBD2 (5 bases). The CDR3 is 14 residues long. Germline V gene data show CDR1 as SGHDN and CDR2 as FVKESK. The V end lost 4 bases, the J end lost 10 bases, and 17 bases lay between the germline ends. CDR3 sequence (DNA): TGTGCCAGCAGCCGCACCGGGATCGAGGGAGAGCAGTTCTTC. Its translation is CASSRTGIEGEQFF.

The chain combines TRBV7-8 with TRBJ2-3; 11 nucleotides match TRBD2. The CDR3 covers 18 residues. Germline V gives CDR1 SGHVS, CDR2 FQNEAQ. After removal of 4 bases from V and 0 bases from J, the junction contained 9 bases not matched to a gene. CDR3 amino acids: CASSYLPGLAASTDTQYF. DNA of the CDR3: TGTGCCAGCAGCTACCTACCGGGACTAGCGGCTAGCACAGATACGCAGTATTTT.

This clonotype has only a few counts. The gene calls are TRBV7-9 and TRBJ2-1, with 7 bases that match TRBD1. The germline CDR1 and CDR2 sequences are SEHNR and FQNEAQ (reference sequence). The V gene end was trimmed by 3 bases and the J gene end by 4 bases; junction bases not matched to a gene: 6. The CDR3 loop spans 15 amino acids. The CDR3 sequence: CASSFLTGLYNEQFF. The CDR3 bases are TGTGCCAGCAGCTTTTTGACAGGGCTTTACAATGAGCAGTTCTTC. Full variable domain (remainder filled in from reference TRBV7-9 and TRBJ2-1): DTGVSQNPRHKITKRGQNVTFRCDPISEHNRLYWYRQTLGQGPEFLTYFQNEAQLEKSRLLSDRFSAERPKGSFSTLEIQRTEQGDSAMYLCASSFLTGLYNEQFFGPGTRLTVL.

As concerns this clonotype: Relative to the germline gene, one junction end is altered; a read error may explain this. The chain has TRBV7-2 and TRBJ2-3; D not resolved. This CDR3 has 15 residues. Germline CDR1 SGHTA, CDR2 FQGNSA. The CDR3 DNA sequence: TGTGTCAGCAACCACATAGGCTACTCCACAGATACGCAGTATTTT. Its protein product is CVSNHIGYSTDTQYF.

The genes are TRBV29-1 and TRBJ1-1; 9 bases align to TRBD1. This CDR3 contains 14 residues. From germline, CDR1 is SQVTM and CDR2 ANQGSEA. V shed 8 bases, J shed 1 base, and the junction held 8 bases outside the gene matches. CDR3 residues: CSPGPGQGNTEAFF. The CDR3 nucleotides are TGCAGCCCGGGCCCGGGACAGGGGAACACTGAAGCTTTCTTT.

The V and J genes are TRBV29-1 and TRBJ1-3, with D perhaps TRBD1 (6 bases). The CDR3 has 16 residues. V lost 0 bases, J lost 0 bases, and 12 bases lay in between. Germline CDR1 is SQVTM and CDR2 is ANQGSEA. The CDR3 DNA reads TGCAGCGTTGAAGATAAAGGGACACCCTCTGGAAACACCATATATTTT. It yields the protein CSVEDKGTPSGNTIYF.

In its sample, this clonotype was seen a few times. This chain links TRBV10-2 with TRBJ2-1; the D gene is possibly TRBD2 (7 bases). The germline V gene encodes CDR1 WSHSY and CDR2 SAAADI. The length of the CDR3 is 12 residues. V was pared by 6 bases and J by 7 bases, with 10 bases between. The CDR3 sequence: CASRGGGNEQFF. CDR3 nucleotide sequence: TGCGCCAGCAGGGGAGGGGGTAATGAGCAGTTCTTC.

This clonotype was observed a handful of times. The rearrangement links TRBV28 to TRBJ2-5; TRBD1 matches 10 bases. The V gene's germline CDR1 is MDHEN and CDR2 SYDVKM. Unmatched junction bases numbered 3, after V lost 4 bases and J lost 4 bases. CDR3 length: 14 residues. DNA of the CDR3: TGTGCCAGCAGTTGGGACAGGGGATCAGAGACCCAGTACTTC. Amino acid sequence: CASSWDRGSETQYF.

This clonotype was seen only a few times. The chain uses TRBV27 and TRBJ2-1; D is ambiguous. V shed 4 bases and J shed 12 bases, with 10 bases lying between them. The CDR3 extends over 11 amino acids. The V gene's germline CDR1 is MNHEY and CDR2 SMNVEV (reference sequence). Written as DNA, the CDR3 is TGTGCCAGCAGTTCCACGGCATGGCAGTTCTTC. Amino acids: CASSSTAWQFF.

This clonotype appeared a single time. The junction and the germline gene differ at one end; a read error may be behind it. J is TRBJ2-2 and V is TRBV7-2, with TRBD2 matching 8 bases. The V gene's germline CDR1 is SGHTA and CDR2 FQGNSA. The CDR3 covers 20 residues. The CDR3 coding sequence is TGTGCCAGCAGCTTAGCGTTTCCTAGAGGGGTAGCGGGGCTGAACGGGAAGCTGTTTTTT. This encodes CASSLAFPRGVAGLNGKLFF.

The CDR3 spells CASSLPSSNTEAFF. The CDR3 DNA follows: TGTGCCAGCAGCCTACCCAGTTCGAACACTGAAGCTTTCTTT. V and J are TRBV7-9 and TRBJ1-1; D remains unclear. Per the germline V gene, CDR1 is SEHNR and CDR2 is FQNEAQ (reference sequence). The length of the CDR3 is 14 residues. V was shortened by 5 bases and J by 1 base, with 11 bases between the two germline ends.

This clonotype was counted between two and nine times. This chain connects TRBV20-1 to TRBJ2-2; D uncertain. CDR3 size: 13 residues. Germline V CDR1 and CDR2: DFQATT, SNEGSKA (reference sequence). V lost 4 bases and J lost 4, with 10 bases in between. CDR3 region: CSATDPATGELFF. The CDR3 DNA is TGCAGTGCTACAGACCCAGCCACCGGGGAGCTGTTTTTT.

This clonotype was seen ten or more times. The chain's CDR3 is CASSRTPGQGNYGYTF. The CDR3 DNA reads as TGTGCCAGCAGCCGGACACCGGGACAGGGAAACTATGGCTACACCTTC. The V call is TRBV14, the J call TRBJ1-2; TRBD1 matches 9 bases. The CDR3 runs 16 residues. Germline lookup yields CDR1 SGHDN and CDR2 FVKESK. V lost 4 bases and J lost 2; bases outside the gene matches: 8.

The rearrangement joins TRBV20-1 to TRBJ2-1; 8 nucleotides line up with TRBD2. The CDR3 covers 19 residues. V was clipped by 6 bases and J by 0 bases; unmatched bases: 19. Germline V gene lookup returns CDR1 DFQATT and CDR2 SNEGSKA (reference sequence). The CDR3 nucleotides read TGCAGTGCGGAGGGGGGACGGGGGGGGGGCGTAAGCTCCTACAATGAGCAGTTCTTC. Translated: CSAEGGRGGGVSSYNEQFF.